The sequence of this T cell receptor (beta chain) was determined in a study of T cells in Graves' hyperthyroidism and ophthalmopathy. Study-level background: Once the initial diagnosis was made, peripheral blood was obtained before any treatment.

RNA transcripts gave rise to amplified TCR beta CDR3 regions. With the HTBI primer set, the TCR CDR3 went through a first round of RT-PCR. TCRdb processed the multiplex PCR reads anew with MiXCR; each CDR3 protein has one entry. Among 300,000 to 450,000 distinct CDR3 sequences, more than 14% were seen once, and the ten largest hold about 20%. CDR3 size: 14 residues. Germline CDR1 is SGDLS and CDR2 is YYNGEE. Trimming pared 0 bases from V and 0 bases from J, leaving 7 bases between. It was uncontrolled infection, other autoimmune disease, pregnancy or lactation that excluded patients. Points from the study as a whole: From stable hyperthyroidism, ophthalmopathy was set apart by a 13 V-J model. Ophthalmopathy was predicted by the model a median of about 6.7 months ahead of onset.

Turning to this clonotype: Its antigen remains unidentified.

The sequence was collected from a woman aged 25 to 39 with Graves' ophthalmopathy. This chain links TRBV9 with TRBJ2-7; no reliable D call. What was sequenced was blood. The CDR3 spells CASSVGSTSYEQYF. CDR3 nucleotide sequence: TGTGCCAGCAGCGTAGGGTCAACCTCCTACGAGCAGTACTTC.